This T cell receptor beta chain appears in the sequencing data of a study of T cells in Graves' hyperthyroidism and ophthalmopathy (dated by TCRdb to the late 2010s). For the study in its entirety: Peripheral blood samples were taken at initial diagnosis, before any treatment was given. To identify TCR V-J signatures that set the groups apart, the researchers used a discovery cohort of about a hundred patients, made up of 40 to 45 with Graves' ophthalmopathy and about 55 with stable Graves' hyperthyroidism. Prospective prediction of ophthalmopathy was tested in an independent validation cohort of fewer than 20 hyperthyroidism patients and 17 patients who later progressed to ophthalmopathy. The roughly 91 discovery patients were randomly divided into training and test sets at a 7:3 ratio. In roughly six Graves' hyperthyroidism patients, the study also compared T-cell repertoires from thyroid tissue with T-cell repertoires from blood. Following sampling, methimazole starting at 30 mg daily was given to hyperthyroidism patients, and high-dose intravenous methylprednisolone was given to ophthalmopathy patients. The paper reports TCR Vbeta CDR3 sequencing of 140 or so peripheral blood samples: 40 or so ophthalmopathy, about 75 hyperthyroidism and approximately 17 progressor patients.

This clonotype appeared many times. This receptor's antigen is unknown. No quality values exist for individual bases; no much larger clone is one base distant. The paper's findings and limits, for the study overall: No statistical method was used to set the sample size in advance, and investigators knew the group allocation. During validation, the model predicted progression to ophthalmopathy a median of around 6 months ahead of onset, with 60% to 71% sensitivity and 72.22% specificity. A 13 V-J signature model separated ophthalmopathy from stable hyperthyroidism, with just over 85% sensitivity and approximately 81% specificity in cross-validation and 80%/75% in testing. Most expanded thyroid clonotypes (frequency above 0.001) were also detected in blood, a finding suggesting that blood repertoires may reflect thyroid immune responses.

Stable Graves' hyperthyroidism was defined as the absence of progression to ophthalmopathy over 18 months of follow-up. Hyperthyroidism patients were aged 18 to 65 years and newly diagnosed, with disease duration of less than 2 months. Patients with uncontrolled infections, other autoimmune diseases, pregnancy or lactation were excluded. Diagnoses were based on clinical symptoms, serum thyroxine and TRAb, thyroid ultrasound and orbital computed tomography. PBMCs were separated from roughly 9.3 ml of fresh peripheral blood using Ficoll-Paque density gradient centrifugation. Total RNA was extracted with Trizol reagent, and quality was checked on an Agilent 2100 Bioanalyzer. The junction shows trimming of 0 bases on V and 0 bases on J, plus 6 bases between the germline ends. As encoded in the germline V gene, CDR1 is SQVTM while CDR2 is ANQGSEA. The CDR3 measures 13 amino acids from cysteine to phenylalanine. Only CDR3 DNA remains: 39 bases, in frame from the first base.

TCR beta CDR3 regions were amplified from RNA transcripts. For the first round of RT-PCR on the TCR CDR3, the HTBI primer set was used together with the Qiagen OneStep RT-PCR kit. Libraries were constructed in a second round of multiplex PCR, after which size selection and purification were performed. Paired-end sequencing of the libraries was performed with 100 bp reads on an Illumina HiSeq2000. Per the original workflow: Raw data were processed with SOAPnuke, discarding reads with adapters, uncalled bases, mean Phred below 15, or no exact constant-primer or identifier match. High-quality paired reads were merged with COPE v1.2.5, and unique nucleotide sequences were defined as clonotypes. MiTCR v1.1 was used to align the clonotypes against IMGT TRBV, TRBD and TRBJ reference segments. The analysis included only V-J combinations with a frequency above 0.0001, which together covered around 99% of the repertoires. The TCS score was defined as the ratio of F50 (clonal expansion) to E x V (chaos), calculated using BLOSUM62-based TCRdist between CDR3 peptides within each V-J. Welch's t-statistics and random forest reduced around 550 V-J features to about 12, which were used in a naive Bayes classifier (R e1071). The Morisita-Horn index was used to measure how similar the thyroid and blood repertoires were. TCRdb reanalyzed the raw reads on its own, using fastp at Q25 for trimming and MiXCR for clone calling, and kept in-frame beta chains. Each entry is one CDR3 protein sequence, shown with its most common DNA and genes. The V and J calls shown here were made by TCRdb, not taken from the authors' results. For this sample there are 750,000 to 950,000 distinct CDR3 sequences; roughly 40% appear just once. The ten top clones hold 7% to 10% of the sample.

Recombination connected TRBV29-1 to TRBJ2-7; no D gene call is confident. The material sequenced was blood. This sequence originates from a man aged 18 to 29 with Graves' hyperthyroidism. The sequenced DNA is TGCAGCGTTGAAGAGGAAAGCTCCTACGAGCAGTACTTC. The resulting protein is CSVEEESSYEQYF.